These 5 T cell receptor beta chains were all obtained from the same sample, sequenced in a study of human T cells and chemical hapten exposure. TCRdb reanalysed the 5' RACE reads using MiXCR and keeps one entry per CDR3 protein. The sample includes tens of thousands of distinct CDR3 sequences, approximately 15% seen only once; the top ten take about 6.8%. Before extraction, the whole blood was not fractionated, and total RNA was taken from it. The receptors here all came from a female donor in good health.

The gene calls are TRBV11-2 and TRBJ2-7; possibly TRBD2 for D (6 bases). There are 16 residues in the CDR3. V was cut by 4 bases and J by 0 bases, with 16 bases left in between. Germline lookup yields CDR1 SGHAT and CDR2 FQNNGV. The CDR3 spells CASSYPEGRISYEQYF. The CDR3 nucleotides are TGTGCCAGCAGCTATCCGGAGGGCAGAATCTCCTACGAGCAGTACTTC.

This clonotype was seen a few times. The genes are TRBV6-5 and TRBJ2-3; the D gene could be TRBD1 or TRBD2 (6 bases each). The length of the CDR3 is 15 residues. V gave up 5 bases and J gave up 5 bases, with 17 bases separating them. Germline CDR1 reads MNHEY; CDR2 reads SVGAGI. The CDR3 nucleotides read TGTGCCAGCAGTCAACTGTCCGGGGGCAGAGATACGCAGTATTTT. Its translation: CASSQLSGGRDTQYF.

This clonotype was detected a few times. The chain couples TRBV7-9 to TRBJ2-3, with D unclear. This CDR3 has 12 amino acids. Trimming took off 5 bases at V and 5 bases at J, with 8 bases between the two ends. The germline V gene has CDR1 SEHNR and CDR2 FQNEAQ (reference sequence). The CDR3 nucleotides read TGTGCCAGCAGCCCCCATGGAGATACGCAGTATTTT. Translating gives CASSPHGDTQYF.

Only a few counts were recorded for this clonotype. The rearrangement links TRBV28 to TRBJ2-7; TRBD1 agrees at 8 bases. There are 13 residues in the CDR3. Germline CDR1 MDHEN, CDR2 SYDVKM. The junction had 6 bases not matched to a gene; V was cut back by 6 bases and J by 5 bases. The CDR3 here is CASRSTGGHEQYF. CDR3 DNA: TGTGCCAGCAGGTCCACAGGGGGGCACGAGCAGTACTTC.

The chain recombines TRBV7-8 with TRBJ2-3; TRBD2 matches 11 bases. The CDR3 totals 14 residues. V lost 2 bases and J lost 8; bases outside the gene matches: 3. Germline V lookup: CDR1 SGHVS, CDR2 FQNEAQ. CDR3 sequence: CASSLSSGRFTQYF. Here the CDR3 DNA reads TGTGCCAGCAGCTTATCTAGCGGGAGGTTTACGCAGTATTTT.